This note documents a single T cell receptor beta chain sequence. This CDR3 has 13 residues. V lost 0 bases and J 5 bases, leaving 7 bases between the germline ends. CDR1 and CDR2 (germline): MNHEY, SVGAGI. This entry comes from a study of blood T cell repertoires in COVID-19. Libraries were prepared by immunoSEQ multiplex PCR; TCRdb keeps only in-frame clonotypes and omits some of them. Found here are nearly 200,000 clones, around four fifths of them singletons; the top ten hold 0.9% to 0.95%. The receptor was isolated from a man in his 60s with COVID-19, enrolled during active disease. This chain uses TRBV6-5 with TRBJ2-5; weak D call: TRBD2 (6 bases). What was sequenced was peripheral blood. The CDR3 reads CASSYSGGETQYF. The DNA for the CDR3 is TGTGCCAGCAGTTACTCCGGGGGTGAGACCCAGTACTTC.